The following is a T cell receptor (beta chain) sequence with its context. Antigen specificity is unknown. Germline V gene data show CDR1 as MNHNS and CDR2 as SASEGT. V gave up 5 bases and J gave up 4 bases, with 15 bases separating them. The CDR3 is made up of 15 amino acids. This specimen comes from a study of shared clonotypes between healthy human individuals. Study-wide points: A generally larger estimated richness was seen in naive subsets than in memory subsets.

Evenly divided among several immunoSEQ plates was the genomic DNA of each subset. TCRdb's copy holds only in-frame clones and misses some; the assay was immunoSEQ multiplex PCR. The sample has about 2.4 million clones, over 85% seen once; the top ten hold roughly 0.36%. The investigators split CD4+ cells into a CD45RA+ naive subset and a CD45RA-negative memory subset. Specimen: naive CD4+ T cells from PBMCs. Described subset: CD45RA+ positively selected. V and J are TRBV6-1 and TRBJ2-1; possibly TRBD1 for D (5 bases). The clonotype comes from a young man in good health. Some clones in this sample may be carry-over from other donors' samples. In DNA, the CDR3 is TGTGCCAGCAGTAACGGACATGGTTCTTACAATGAGCAGTTCTTC. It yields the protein CASSNGHGSYNEQFF.